The T cell receptor beta chain described here comes from a study of CD8 T cells in Susac syndrome. Study as a whole: Each patient with Susac syndrome, at the time of blood draw, was therapy-naive, on corticosteroids, or on intravenous immunoglobulin alone.

RNA totalling roughly 0.45 to 1 ug underwent reverse transcription with random hexamers. TCRdb ran MiXCR on the immunoSEQ multiplex PCR reads and lists one entry per CDR3 protein. The data show 95,000 to 150,000 distinct CDR3 sequences, 96% seen once. V lost 3 bases to trimming and J lost 1 base; unmatched junction nucleotides: 15. The CDR3 extends over 20 amino acids. Looked up from germline, CDR1 is SGHNT and CDR2 is YYREEE (reference sequence). The chain joins TRBV5-4 to TRBJ2-6; TRBD1 matches 8 bases. Input material: CD4+ T cells from PBMCs. The origin of this receptor is a human donor with Susac syndrome. In DNA, the CDR3 is TGTGCCAGCAGCTCCGATCGGGGACAGGACCGCATTTCTGGGGCCAACGTCCTGACTTTC. The encoded protein is CASSSDRGQDRISGANVLTF.